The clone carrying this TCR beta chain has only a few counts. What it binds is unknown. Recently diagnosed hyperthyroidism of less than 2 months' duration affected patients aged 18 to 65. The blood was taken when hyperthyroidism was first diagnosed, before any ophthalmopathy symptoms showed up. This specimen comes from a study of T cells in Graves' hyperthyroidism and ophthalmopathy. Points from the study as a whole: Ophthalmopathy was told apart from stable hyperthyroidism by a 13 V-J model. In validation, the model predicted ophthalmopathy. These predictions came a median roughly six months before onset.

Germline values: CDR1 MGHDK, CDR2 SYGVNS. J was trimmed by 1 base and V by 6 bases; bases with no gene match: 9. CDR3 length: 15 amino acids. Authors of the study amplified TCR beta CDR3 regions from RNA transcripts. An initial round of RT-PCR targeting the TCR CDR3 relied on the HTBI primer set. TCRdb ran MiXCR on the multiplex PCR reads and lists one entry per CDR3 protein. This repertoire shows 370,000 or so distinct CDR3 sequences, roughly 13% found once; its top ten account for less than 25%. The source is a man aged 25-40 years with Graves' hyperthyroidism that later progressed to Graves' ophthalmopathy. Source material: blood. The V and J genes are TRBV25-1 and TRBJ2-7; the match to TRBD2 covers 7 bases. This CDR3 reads CASRAGPVESYEQYF. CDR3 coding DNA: TGTGCCAGCAGAGCGGGACCGGTTGAGTCCTACGAGCAGTACTTC.